This entry describes one T cell receptor beta chain. Its antigen is undetermined. Regarding time point: blood 2 weeks post-SBRT. Treatment: 15 Gy SBRT to primary tumor, nephrectomy 4 weeks later. The sample comes from a study of radiation and T cells in renal cell carcinoma. Measured with immunoSEQ multiplex PCR; TCRdb has only the in-frame clones, and not every one. This sample has about 49,000 clones, with roughly 78% found just once. Study-wide points: Top tumor clonotypes rose in blood 2 weeks post-radiation, then contracted.

The receptor's source is a woman aged 70 to 79 with renal cell carcinoma. This specimen was blood, taken from a patient whose treatment included radiotherapy and nephrectomy.

CDR3 amino acids: CASSYSPGPYGYTF. Here the CDR3 DNA reads TGTGCCAGCAGTTACTCGCCGGGGCCGTATGGCTACACCTTC. V and J are TRBV6-5 and TRBJ1-2, with D perhaps matching TRBD1 (5 bases). Trimming removed 0 bases from V and 5 bases from J, with 10 bases in between. The germline gives CDR1 MNHEY, CDR2 SVGAGI. The CDR3 has 14 residues.